This TCR beta chain comes out of a study of blood T cells in healthy people across ages. Combining a sample-barcoded 5' primer with a J-beta primer mix, a second PCR ran for 7 to 11 cycles. TCRdb reprocessed the 5' RACE reads via MiXCR and lists one record per CDR3 protein. The profile shows hundreds of thousands of distinct CDR3 sequences, roughly 26% of them singletons. This CDR3 has 16 amino acids. V was trimmed by 0 bases and J by 0 bases, leaving 10 bases between them. The germline V gene has CDR1 LGHDT and CDR2 YNNKEL (reference sequence). On this clonotype itself: Its target is not known.

Overall study findings and caveats: Naive and antigen-experienced cells could not be conclusively compared, given unsorted PBMCs. More naive CD4+ cells and higher diversity marked long-lived donors relative to aged donors.

This sequence joins TRBV3-1 and TRBJ2-3; D possibly corresponds to TRBD2 (5 bases). The TCR originated in a woman older than 75 in good health. The source material was blood. CDR3 protein: CASSQDGGLSTDTQYF. The CDR3, as DNA: TGTGCCAGCAGCCAAGACGGCGGACTTAGCACAGATACGCAGTATTTT.